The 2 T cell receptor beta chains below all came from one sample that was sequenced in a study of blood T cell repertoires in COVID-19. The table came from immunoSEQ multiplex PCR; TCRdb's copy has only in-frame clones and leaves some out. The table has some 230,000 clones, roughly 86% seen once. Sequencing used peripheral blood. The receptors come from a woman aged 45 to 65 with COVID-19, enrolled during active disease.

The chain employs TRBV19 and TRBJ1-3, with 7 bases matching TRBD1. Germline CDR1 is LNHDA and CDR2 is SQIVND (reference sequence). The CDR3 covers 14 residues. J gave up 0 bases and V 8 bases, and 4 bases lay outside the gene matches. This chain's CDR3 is CASSTGVSGNTIYF. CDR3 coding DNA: TGTGCCAGTTCTACAGGGGTCTCTGGAAACACCATATATTTT. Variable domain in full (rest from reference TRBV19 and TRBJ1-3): DGGITQSPKYLFRKEGQNVTLSCEQNLNHDAMYWYRQDPGQGLRLIYYSQIVNDFQKGDIAEGYSVSREKKESFPLTVTSAQKNPTAFYLCASSTGVSGNTIYFGEGSWLTVV.

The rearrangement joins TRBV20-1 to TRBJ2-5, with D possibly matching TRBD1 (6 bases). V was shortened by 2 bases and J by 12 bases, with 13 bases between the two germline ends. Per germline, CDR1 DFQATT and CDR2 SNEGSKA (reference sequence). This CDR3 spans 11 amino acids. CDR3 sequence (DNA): TGCAGTGCTAGAACAGGGAAGGGGGAGTACTTC. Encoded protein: CSARTGKGEYF.